This TCR beta chain was captured by sequencing in a study of T-cell reconstitution after alpha-beta-depleted transplantation in children. General study points: T-cell counts and diversity at one year post-transplant came mainly from newly produced T cells. Surviving recipient T cells and thymic progenitors accounted for the high day-60 TCRbeta diversity observed in some patients. Alpha-beta T cells about two months after transplant reportedly derived from several hundred expanded graft clones.

Researchers prepared the TCRbeta library using unique molecular identifiers, the study reports. TCRdb reanalysed the PCR reads using MiXCR and keeps one entry per CDR3 protein. The sample contains more than 200,000 distinct CDR3 sequences, about 15% of which appear only once. Points on this clonotype: Its antigen is currently unknown.

The CDR3 has 11 amino acids. Deletions cut 9 bases from V and 6 bases from J, with 11 bases between. The germline V gene encodes CDR1 LNHDA and CDR2 SQIVND (reference sequence). This rearrangement joins TRBV19 to TRBJ1-2; D call uncertain. The TCR originated in a male patient aged 2-10 years who had a stem cell transplant for acute lymphoblastic leukemia, so the T cells may come from the graft donor. Sequencing was performed on PBMCs, mostly from graft donor cells, taken 360 days after TCRalphabeta/CD19-depleted stem cell transplant. CDR3 DNA sequence: TGTGCCAGCGATCAGAGAGATGGCTACACCTTC. Residues: CASDQRDGYTF.